These 16 T cell receptor beta chains originate from one sample sequenced in a study of shared clonotypes between healthy human individuals. The protocol was immunoSEQ multiplex PCR, while the TCRdb copy is restricted to in-frame clones and leaves out a portion. Of fewer than 1.8 million clones listed, approximately 98.5% are singletons. Sequencing input: naive CD4+ T cells sorted from blood. Sample subset: CD45RA+ positively selected. The receptor source for this set is a man aged 25-45 years in good health.

This rearrangement joins TRBV27 to TRBJ2-5; no clear D. The CDR3 contains 16 residues. CDR1 and CDR2 from the germline V gene are MNHEY and SMNVEV (reference sequence). Trimming took off 5 bases at V and 1 base at J, with 17 bases between the two ends. The CDR3 DNA reads as TGTGCCAGCAGTCTTTCCCACCCCGGTGGCCAAGAGACCCAGTACTTC. Its protein product is CASSLSHPGGQETQYF.

The chain recombines TRBV5-6 with TRBJ1-1, with 8 positions matching TRBD1. This CDR3 contains 15 residues. V trimming: 0 bases; J trimming: 3 bases; junction bases outside the gene matches: 4. Germline V gene data show CDR1 as SGHDT and CDR2 as YYEEEE. DNA of the CDR3: TGTGCCAGCAGCTTGGGACAGGGGTTAGACACTGAAGCTTTCTTT. Its protein is CASSLGQGLDTEAFF.

V is TRBV6-1 and J is TRBJ2-1; TRBD2 is a possible D gene (6 bases). CDR1 MNHNS and CDR2 SASEGT come from the germline V gene. The CDR3 covers 13 residues. The V end lost 8 bases, the J end lost 2 bases, and 10 bases lay between the germline ends. The DNA of the CDR3 is TGTGCCAGCTGGAGGGGTACCTACAATGAGCAGTTCTTC. The encoded protein is CASWRGTYNEQFF.

This chain uses TRBV7-9 with TRBJ1-2, with 8 positions matching TRBD1. CDR3 size: 14 residues. CDR1 is SEHNR, CDR2 FQNEAQ, per germline (reference sequence). V dropped 1 base and J dropped 10; count of bases not matched to a gene: 8. The CDR3 DNA sequence: TGTGCCAGCAGCTTAGGTTCAGGGGGCGACGACTACACCTTC. This encodes CASSLGSGGDDYTF.

The V call is TRBV2, the J call TRBJ2-1; TRBD1 matches 7 bases. This CDR3 is 13 amino acids long. Looked up from germline, CDR1 is SNHLY and CDR2 is FYNNEI. V lost 2 bases and J lost 8; bases outside the gene matches: 3. The CDR3 spells CASSERGGHEQFF. The CDR3 nucleotides read TGTGCCAGCAGTGAACGAGGGGGCCATGAGCAGTTCTTC. Variable domain in full (rest from reference TRBV2 and TRBJ2-1): EPEVTQTPSHQVTQMGQEVILRCVPISNHLYFYWYRQILGQKVEFLVSFYNNEISEKSEIFDDQFSVERPDGSNFTLKIRSTKLEDSAMYFCASSERGGHEQFFGPGTRLTVL.

The CDR3 DNA reads TGTGCCAGCTCACAGGAAAGAGGAGAGACCCAGTACTTC. This sequence encodes CASSQERGETQYF. The chain is built from TRBV18 and TRBJ2-5; D unclear. CDR1 and CDR2 (germline): KGHSH, LQKENI. The CDR3 runs to 13 residues. The V and J ends lost 4 bases and 4 bases respectively, with 10 bases between them.

The rearrangement uses TRBV5-1 and TRBJ1-1; D remains unclear. Germline V CDR1 and CDR2: SGHRS, YFSETQ. The CDR3 is 15 amino acids. Trimming removed 7 bases from V and 2 bases from J, with 18 bases in between. The CDR3: CASSPSSYVNTEAFF. The CDR3 coding sequence is TGCGCCAGCTCCCCCTCTTCTTACGTCAACACTGAAGCTTTCTTT.

The chain links TRBV9 to TRBJ2-2, with D unclear. The CDR3 contains 12 residues. V was cut by 2 bases and J by 7 bases, with 6 bases left in between. Per germline, CDR1 SGDLS and CDR2 YYNGEE. In DNA form, the CDR3 reads TGTGCCAGCAGCGTTAGGGACGGGGAGCTGTTTTTT. This sequence encodes CASSVRDGELFF.

The chain employs TRBV28 and TRBJ2-7; the match to TRBD1 covers 8 bases. The CDR3 sequence is 13 residues long. The V segment lost 8 bases and the J segment 3 bases; nucleotides outside the gene matches: 6. Germline V CDR1 and CDR2: MDHEN, SYDVKM. DNA of the CDR3: TGTGCCAGCGGCGGGACAGGCCGCTACGAGCAGTACTTC. It encodes CASGGTGRYEQYF.

The chain has TRBV6-1 and TRBJ2-7, with D perhaps TRBD1 (6 bases). Germline-derived CDR1 and CDR2 are MNHNS and SASEGT. Trimming stripped 3 bases from V and 0 bases from J, with 12 bases between. This CDR3 is 15 amino acids long. As DNA, the CDR3 is TGTGCCAGCAGTGATTTTCGGGACACCTCCTACGAGCAGTACTTC. As protein: CASSDFRDTSYEQYF.

About this clone: Other DNA sequences within the sample encode an identical CDR3. The chain has TRBV18 and TRBJ2-1; weak D call: TRBD1 (6 bases). In germline, CDR1 is KGHSH, CDR2 LQKENI. V was clipped by 3 bases and J by 0 bases, with 6 bases between them. The CDR3 extends over 14 amino acids. CDR3 residues: CASSPDSSYNEQFF. In DNA form, the CDR3 reads TGTGCCAGCTCACCGGACAGCTCCTACAATGAGCAGTTCTTC.

This rearrangement joins TRBV10-1 to TRBJ2-7, with 9 positions matching TRBD2. The germline V gene has CDR1 WNHNN and CDR2 SYGVQD (reference sequence). The ends lost 4 bases at V and 0 bases at J; junction bases unmatched: 1. The CDR3 consists of 14 residues. The CDR3 DNA follows: TGCGCCAGCAGTGCTAGCGGGGACTCCTACGAGCAGTACTTC. It yields the protein CASSASGDSYEQYF.

The count of this clone is one. This chain uses TRBV7-9 with TRBJ1-4; D unclear. Germline V gene sequence: CDR1 SEHNR, CDR2 FQNEAQ (reference sequence). This CDR3 is built from 15 residues. The ends were cut back, 1 base at V and 0 bases at J, with 6 bases in the middle. CDR3 bases: TGTGCCAGCAGCTTAGGGGATTCAACTAATGAAAAACTGTTTTTT. This encodes CASSLGDSTNEKLFF. Drawing the rest from reference TRBV7-9 and TRBJ1-4, the complete variable domain is DTGVSQNPRHKITKRGQNVTFRCDPISEHNRLYWYRQTLGQGPEFLTYFQNEAQLEKSRLLSDRFSAERPKGSFSTLEIQRTEQGDSAMYLCASSLGDSTNEKLFFGSGTQLSVL.

The chain employs TRBV18 and TRBJ2-7, with D perhaps TRBD2 (6 bases). This CDR3 contains 14 residues. V lost 0 bases, J lost 3 bases, and 9 bases lay in between. Germline values: CDR1 KGHSH, CDR2 LQKENI. CDR3: CASSPPASVYEQYF. DNA for the CDR3: TGTGCCAGCTCACCACCAGCTAGCGTCTACGAGCAGTACTTC.

CDR3 DNA: TGCGCCAGCACGGAGCTAGCGCGTAATGAGCAGTTCTTC. Translation gives CASTELARNEQFF. V usage is TRBV10-2 and J usage is TRBJ2-1; tentatively, D is TRBD2 (6 bases). V was pared by 7 bases and J by 7 bases, with 14 bases between. Germline V gives CDR1 WSHSY, CDR2 SAAADI. The CDR3 length is 13 residues.

The genes are TRBV27 and TRBJ2-1, with D unresolved. V lost 10 bases, J lost 8 bases, and 18 bases lay in between. Germline V lookup: CDR1 MNHEY, CDR2 SMNVEV (reference sequence). The CDR3 has 13 residues. CDR3 protein: CAISPGPWDEQFF. CDR3 nucleotides: TGTGCCATCTCCCCAGGACCTTGGGATGAGCAGTTCTTC.